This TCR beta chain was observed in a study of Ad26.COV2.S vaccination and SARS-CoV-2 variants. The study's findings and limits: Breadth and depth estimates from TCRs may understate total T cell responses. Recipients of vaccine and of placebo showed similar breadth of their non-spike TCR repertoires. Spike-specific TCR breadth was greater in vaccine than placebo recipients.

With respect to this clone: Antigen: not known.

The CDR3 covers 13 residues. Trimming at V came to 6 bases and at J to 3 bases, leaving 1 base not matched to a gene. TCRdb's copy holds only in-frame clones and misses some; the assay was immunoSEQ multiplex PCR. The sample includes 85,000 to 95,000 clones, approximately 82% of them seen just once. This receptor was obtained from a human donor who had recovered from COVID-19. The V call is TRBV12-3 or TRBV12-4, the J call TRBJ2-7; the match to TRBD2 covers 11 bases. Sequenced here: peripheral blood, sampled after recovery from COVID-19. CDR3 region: CASRTSGDYEQYF. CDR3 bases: TGTGCCAGCAGGACTAGCGGGGACTACGAGCAGTACTTC.